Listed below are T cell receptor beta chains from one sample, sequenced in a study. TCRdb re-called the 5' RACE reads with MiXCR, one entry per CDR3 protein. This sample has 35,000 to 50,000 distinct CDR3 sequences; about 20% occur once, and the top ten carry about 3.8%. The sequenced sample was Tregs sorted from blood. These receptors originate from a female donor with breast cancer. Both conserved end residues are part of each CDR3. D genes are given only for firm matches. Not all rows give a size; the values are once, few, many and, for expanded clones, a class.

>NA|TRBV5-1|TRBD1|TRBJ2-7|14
CASSLDRDRAEQYF
TGCGCCAGCAGCTTAGACCGGGACAGGGCCGAGCAGTACTTC
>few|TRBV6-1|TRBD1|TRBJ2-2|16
CASTIDRGANTGELFF
TGTGCCAGCACCATTGACAGGGGGGCGAACACCGGGGAGCTGTTTTTT
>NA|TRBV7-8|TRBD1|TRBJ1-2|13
CASSAPGTDGYTF
TGTGCCAGCAGCGCACCCGGGACAGATGGCTACACCTTC
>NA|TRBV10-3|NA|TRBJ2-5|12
CAIMDSEETQYF
TGTGCCATCATGGACAGCGAAGAGACCCAGTACTTC
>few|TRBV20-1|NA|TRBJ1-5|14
CSARDPGFGQPQHF
TGCAGTGCTAGAGATCCAGGGTTTGGTCAGCCCCAGCATTTT
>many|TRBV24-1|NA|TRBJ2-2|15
CATSDPESNTGELFF
TGTGCCACCAGTGATCCTGAATCGAACACCGGGGAGCTGTTTTTT
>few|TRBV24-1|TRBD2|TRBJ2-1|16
CATSDPKREGYNEQFF
TGTGCCACCAGTGACCCTAAGCGGGAGGGTTACAATGAGCAGTTCTTC
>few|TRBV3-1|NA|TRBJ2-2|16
CASSQSERALTGELFF
TGTGCCAGCAGCCAATCCGAGAGGGCCCTCACCGGGGAGCTGTTTTTT
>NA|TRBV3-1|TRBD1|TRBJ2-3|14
CASSHRTGSDTQYF
TGTGCCAGCAGCCACCGGACAGGGTCCGATACGCAGTATTTT
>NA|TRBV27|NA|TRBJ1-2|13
CASSLRGYYGYTF
TGTGCCAGCAGTTTACGTGGGTACTATGGCTACACCTTC
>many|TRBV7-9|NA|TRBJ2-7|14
CASSPVLRGDEQYF
TGTGCCAGCAGCCCCGTTCTCCGAGGGGACGAGCAGTACTTC